The T cell receptor beta chain under discussion was sequenced for a study of cytomegalovirus exposure and HLA in healthy donors. Study-level points and caveats: Sequencing likely generated an artifact that appeared as a cluster of highly shared sequence variants. According to the study, around 150 TCR beta chains were cytomegalovirus-associated. High specificity and sensitivity for cytomegalovirus status were reported for the classifier.

About this clone: No antigen is known for it.

The PCR employed 60 Vbeta primers together with 13 Jbeta primers. Data came from immunoSEQ multiplex PCR; TCRdb stores just in-frame clones and leaves some out. This table has tens of thousands of clones, roughly 76% appearing once. Germline V gives CDR1 SGHTS, CDR2 YDEGEE. The CDR3 contains 15 residues. Trimming cost V 6 bases and J 8 bases; bases outside gene matches: 9. V usage is TRBV5-8 and J usage is TRBJ2-1, with 12 bases identical to TRBD2. This TCR came from a man between 60 and 75 years old in good health and CMV-seropositive. The sequenced sample consisted of PBMCs. The DNA for the CDR3 is TGTGCCAGCACACTTCCGACTAGCGGGAGCTATGAGCAGTTCTTC. Encoded protein: CASTLPTSGSYEQFF.